Following are 11 T cell receptor beta chains from one sample sequenced in a study of cytomegalovirus exposure and HLA in healthy donors. Repertoires were generated with immunoSEQ multiplex PCR, while TCRdb's copy carries only in-frame clones and drops some. The sample lists 200,000 to 300,000 clones, about 92% occurring once. Sequencing was done on a sample of PBMCs. The source is a woman under 40 in good health and CMV-seronegative.

This chain joins TRBV28 and TRBJ2-5, with D possibly being TRBD1 (6 bases). V was trimmed by 3 bases and J by 4 bases, leaving 6 bases between them. Germline V lookup: CDR1 MDHEN, CDR2 SYDVKM. This CDR3 spans 12 amino acids. DNA for the CDR3: TGTGCCAGCAGTTTCAGGGGAGAGACCCAGTACTTC. Its translation: CASSFRGETQYF. The variable domain in full, with the rest retrieved from reference TRBV28 and TRBJ2-5, is DVKVTQSSRYLVKRTGEKVFLECVQDMDHENMFWYRQDPGLGLRLIYFSYDVKMKEKGDIPEGYSVSREKKERFSLILESASTNQTSMYLCASSFRGETQYFGPGTRLLVL.

This clone was detected only a few times. CDR3 sequence reads: CATSRESSGRAFNEQFF. The CDR3 DNA is TGTGCCACCAGCAGAGAAAGTAGCGGGAGGGCCTTCAATGAGCAGTTCTTC. The chain couples TRBV15 to TRBJ2-1, with 11 positions matching TRBD2. Germline CDR1 reads LNHNV; CDR2 reads YYDKDF (reference sequence). With 0 bases clipped from V and 6 bases from J, the junction kept 7 bases outside the gene matches. The CDR3 loop spans 17 amino acids. Full variable domain (missing parts from reference TRBV15 and TRBJ2-1): DAMVIQNPRYQVTQFGKPVTLSCSQTLNHNVMYWYQQKSSQAPKLLFHYYDKDFNNEADTPDNFQSRRPNTSFCFLDIRSPGLGDTAMYLCATSRESSGRAFNEQFFGPGTRLTVL.

This clone was seen a handful of times. The V and J genes are TRBV19 and TRBJ2-5; no definite D call. Looked up from germline, CDR1 is LNHDA and CDR2 is SQIVND (reference sequence). This CDR3 contains 13 residues. V was pared by 3 bases and J by 5 bases, with 10 bases between. The CDR3 DNA reads as TGTGCCAGTAGTATGGACCCTCGGGAGACCCAGTACTTC. Amino acids: CASSMDPRETQYF.

The rearrangement joins TRBV28 to TRBJ2-7, with 8 bases matching TRBD2. From germline, CDR1 is MDHEN and CDR2 SYDVKM. This CDR3 has 17 amino acids. J was trimmed by 2 bases and V by 1 base; bases with no gene match: 10. The CDR3 protein is CASSLSPSGSLTYEQYF. In DNA form, the CDR3 reads TGTGCCAGCAGTTTATCCCCTAGCGGGTCCTTGACCTACGAGCAGTACTTC.

The rearrangement links TRBV10-3 to TRBJ2-1; TRBD2 agrees at 12 bases. This CDR3 has 13 residues. Germline assignment: CDR1 ENHRY and CDR2 SYGVKD. With 10 bases clipped from V and 8 bases from J, the junction kept 6 bases outside the gene matches. CDR3 in DNA: TGTGCCACCACTAGCGGGAGGTGGGATGAGCAGTTCTTC. This translates into CATTSGRWDEQFF.

The chain recombines TRBV11-2 with TRBJ1-1; D gene ambiguous. The V gene lost 1 base and the J gene lost 1 base, with 10 bases spanning the gap. Germline loops: CDR1 SGHAT, CDR2 FQNNGV. The CDR3 loop spans 15 amino acids. The DNA for the CDR3 is TGTGCCAGCAGCTTAGTTGCGGCAGAGAACACTGAAGCTTTCTTT. It is translated as CASSLVAAENTEAFF.

The chain is built from TRBV4-3 and TRBJ2-1, with TRBD2 matching 9 bases. This CDR3 has 15 residues. Trimming removed 5 bases from V and 9 bases from J; junction bases left unmatched: 11. Germline V CDR1 and CDR2: LGHNA, YSLEER. The CDR3 nucleotides read TGCGCCAGCAGCGCTAACCGGGGGACTAGCAGTGAGCAGTTCTTC. It codes for CASSANRGTSSEQFF.

The CDR3 coding sequence is TGTGCCAGCAGCGTCACAGGGGACGGGTACGAGCAGTACTTC. It specifies CASSVTGDGYEQYF. The rearrangement uses TRBV7-2 and TRBJ2-7; 7 nucleotides line up with TRBD1. This CDR3 is 14 amino acids long. V dropped 5 bases and J dropped 4; count of bases not matched to a gene: 8. Germline loops: CDR1 SGHTA, CDR2 FQGNSA.

The genes are TRBV6-1 and TRBJ2-3; 7 bases agree with TRBD1. With V trimmed by 7 bases and J by 8 bases, 9 bases remained unmatched. The CDR3 runs 13 residues. From germline, CDR1 is MNHNS and CDR2 SASEGT. CDR3 amino acids: CASIPTGAGTQYF. Written as DNA, the CDR3 is TGTGCCAGCATACCAACAGGGGCCGGTACGCAGTATTTT.

The V gene is TRBV27, the J gene TRBJ2-7, with D unresolved. The V gene lost 0 bases and the J gene lost 0 bases, with 12 bases spanning the gap. Germline V gene lookup returns CDR1 MNHEY and CDR2 SMNVEV (reference sequence). CDR3 size: 16 residues. CDR3 sequence: CASSLSFSVVSYEQYF. CDR3 nucleotide sequence: TGTGCCAGCAGTTTATCATTTTCGGTCGTCTCCTACGAGCAGTACTTC.

This clone was seen more than once but under ten times. The chain joins TRBV7-9 to TRBJ2-7, with 11 positions matching TRBD2. Unmatched junction bases numbered 4, after V lost 5 bases and J lost 4 bases. The CDR3 has 14 amino acids. Germline-derived CDR1 and CDR2 are SEHNR and FQNEAQ (reference sequence). The CDR3 nucleotides read TGTGCCAGCAGCCACATAGCGGGAGGGTACGAGCAGTACTTC. Translating it yields CASSHIAGGYEQYF.